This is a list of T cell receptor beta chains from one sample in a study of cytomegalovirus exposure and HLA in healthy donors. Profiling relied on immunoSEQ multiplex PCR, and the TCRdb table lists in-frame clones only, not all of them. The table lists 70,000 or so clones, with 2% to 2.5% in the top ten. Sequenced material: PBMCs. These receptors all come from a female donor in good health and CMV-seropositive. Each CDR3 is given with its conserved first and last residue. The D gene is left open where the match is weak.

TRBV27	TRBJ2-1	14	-	CASSYGGAHNEQFF	TGTGCCAGCAGTTATGGGGGGGCTCACAATGAGCAGTTCTTC
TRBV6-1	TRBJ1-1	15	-	CASLMSSLMNTEAFF	TGTGCCAGCTTAATGTCAAGCCTTATGAACACTGAAGCTTTCTTT
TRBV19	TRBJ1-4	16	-	CASSHHSGATNEKLFF	TGTGCCAGTTCGCACCACTCAGGGGCAACTAATGAAAAACTGTTTTTT
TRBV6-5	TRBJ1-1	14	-	CASVPRLSSTEAFF	TGTGCCAGCGTACCCCGGTTGTCGAGCACTGAAGCTTTCTTT
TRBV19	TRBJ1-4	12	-	CASSINREKLFF	TGTGCCAGTAGTATTAATCGTGAAAAACTGTTTTTT
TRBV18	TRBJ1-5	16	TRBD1	CASSRNRQGNNQPQHF	TGTGCCAGCTCACGAAATCGACAGGGAAACAATCAGCCCCAGCATTTT
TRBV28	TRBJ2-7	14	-	CASSLGTVTYEQYF	TGTGCCAGCAGTTTAGGTACAGTTACCTACGAGCAGTACTTC
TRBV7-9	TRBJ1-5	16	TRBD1	CASSPGQGRFNQPQHF	TGTGCCAGCAGCCCCGGACAGGGTCGTTTCAATCAGCCCCAGCATTTT
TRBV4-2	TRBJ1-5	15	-	CASSQDTGSNQPQHF	TGTGCCAGCAGCCAGGATACAGGAAGCAATCAGCCCCAGCATTTT
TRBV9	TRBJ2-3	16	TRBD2	CASSVEPSGRTDKQYF	TGTGCCAGCAGCGTAGAGCCTAGCGGGAGGACAGATAAGCAGTATTTT
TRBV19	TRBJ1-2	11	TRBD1	CASRTGFGYTF	TGTGCCAGTAGGACAGGGTTCGGCTACACCTTC
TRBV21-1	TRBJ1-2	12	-	CARTGGRHGYTF	TGTGCCAGGACCGGGGGGAGACATGGCTACACCTTC
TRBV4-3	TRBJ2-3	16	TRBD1	CASSQGDRGLTDTQYF	TGCGCCAGCAGCCAAGGGGACAGGGGGTTGACAGATACGCAGTATTTT
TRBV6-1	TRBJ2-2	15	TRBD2	CASSKGTSDTGELFF	TGTGCCAGCAGTAAAGGGACTAGCGACACCGGGGAGCTGTTTTTT
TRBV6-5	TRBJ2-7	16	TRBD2	CASSYSHAAGVYEQYF	TGTGCCAGCAGTTACTCACATGCGGCGGGAGTATACGAGCAGTACTTC
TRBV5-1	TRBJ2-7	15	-	CASSRLRETFYEQYF	TGCGCCAGCAGCAGACTCCGGGAGACTTTCTACGAGCAGTACTTC
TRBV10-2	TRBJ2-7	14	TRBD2	CASRQAGENYEQYF	TGCGCCAGCAGACAAGCGGGGGAGAACTACGAGCAGTACTTC
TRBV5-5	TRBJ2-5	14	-	CASSQETGRETQYF	TGTGCCAGCAGCCAAGAGACAGGGAGGGAGACCCAGTACTTC
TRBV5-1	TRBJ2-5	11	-	CASSPGETQYF	TGCGCCAGCAGCCCGGGTGAGACCCAGTACTTC
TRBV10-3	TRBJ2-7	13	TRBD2	CATLAGGPYEQYF	TGTGCCACACTAGCGGGAGGTCCCTACGAGCAGTACTTC
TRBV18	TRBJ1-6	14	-	CASSQENYNSPLHF	TGTGCCAGCTCACAAGAGAACTATAATTCACCCCTCCACTTT
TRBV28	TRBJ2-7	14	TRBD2	CASSLSLAGAEQYF	TGTGCCAGCAGTTTAAGTCTAGCGGGAGCCGAGCAGTACTTC
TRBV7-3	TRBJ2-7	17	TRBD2	CASSLNFRASGGYEQYF	TGTGCCAGCAGCTTAAATTTCAGGGCTAGCGGGGGTTACGAGCAGTACTTC
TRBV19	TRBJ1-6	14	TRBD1	CASSRQGGDSPLHF	TGTGCCAGTAGTCGACAGGGTGGGGATTCACCCCTCCACTTT
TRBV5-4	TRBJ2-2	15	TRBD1	CASSLGDRNTGELFF	TGTGCCAGCAGCTTGGGGGACAGGAACACCGGGGAGCTGTTTTTT
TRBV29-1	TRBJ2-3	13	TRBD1	CSDPGTGKDKQYF	TGCAGCGACCCCGGGACAGGTAAGGATAAGCAGTATTTT
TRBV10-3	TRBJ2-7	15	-	CAISESLAVAYEQYF	TGTGCCATCAGTGAGTCCTTGGCGGTCGCCTACGAGCAGTACTTC
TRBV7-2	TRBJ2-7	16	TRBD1	CASSQGQGLSSYEQYF	TGTGCCAGCAGCCAGGGACAGGGACTAAGCTCCTACGAGCAGTACTTC
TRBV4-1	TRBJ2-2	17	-	CASSQDWGEMTTGELFF	TGCGCCAGCAGCCAAGATTGGGGGGAGATGACCACCGGGGAGCTGTTTTTT
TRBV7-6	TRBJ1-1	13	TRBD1	CASSRQGATEAFF	TGTGCCAGCAGCCGACAGGGGGCCACTGAAGCTTTCTTT
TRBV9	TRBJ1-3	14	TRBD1	CASSGSDRGYTIYF	TGTGCCAGCAGCGGATCGGACAGGGGATACACCATATATTTT
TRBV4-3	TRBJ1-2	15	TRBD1	CASRMDRGLNYGYTF	TGCGCCAGCAGGATGGACAGGGGGCTTAACTATGGCTACACCTTC
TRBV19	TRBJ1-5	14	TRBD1	CASSMATGDQPQHF	TGTGCCAGTAGTATGGCGACAGGGGATCAGCCCCAGCATTTT
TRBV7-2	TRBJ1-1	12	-	CASSSPNTEAFF	TGTGCCAGCAGCTCTCCGAACACTGAAGCTTTCTTT
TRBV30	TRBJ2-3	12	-	CAWRASDYTQYF	TGTGCCTGGAGGGCTAGCGACTATACGCAGTATTTT
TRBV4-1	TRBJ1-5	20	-	CASSQESSAVTTTDNQPQHF	TGCGCCAGCAGCCAAGAGAGTTCCGCTGTCACTACGACAGATAATCAGCCCCAGCATTTT
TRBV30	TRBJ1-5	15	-	CAWSVPPPGNQPQHF	TGTGCCTGGAGTGTACCCCCCCCAGGGAATCAGCCCCAGCATTTT
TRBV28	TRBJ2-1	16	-	CASSLAGQSSYNEQFF	TGTGCCAGCAGTTTAGCGGGACAGAGCTCCTACAATGAGCAGTTCTTC
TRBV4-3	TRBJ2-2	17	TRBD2	CASSQEGGLAGTGELFF	TGCGCCAGCAGCCAAGAAGGGGGACTAGCGGGGACCGGGGAGCTGTTTTTT
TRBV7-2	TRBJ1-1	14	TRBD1	CASSPGGLNTEAFF	TGTGCCAGCAGCCCAGGGGGCTTGAACACTGAAGCTTTCTTT
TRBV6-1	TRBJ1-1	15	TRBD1	CASSGQRPMNTEAFF	TGTGCCAGCTCGGGACAGCGACCCATGAACACTGAAGCTTTCTTT
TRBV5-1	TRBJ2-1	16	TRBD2	CASSSELAGSYNEQFF	TGCGCCAGCAGCTCAGAACTAGCGGGTTCCTACAATGAGCAGTTCTTC